This is a list of T cell receptor beta chains from one sample in a study of blood T cell repertoires in COVID-19. Sequenced by immunoSEQ multiplex PCR; TCRdb stores in-frame clones only, minus some. The table has more than 45,000 clones, more than 75% seen once; the top ten hold roughly 4.5%. Sample: peripheral blood. The receptors originated from a man between 40 and 49 years old with active COVID-19. Each CDR3 is given with its conserved first and last residue. The order of the fields is D gene, clone size, V gene, J gene, CDR3 protein, CDR3 DNA. D genes are given only for firm matches. Some rows have no size entry. The others give once, few or many, or a class for an expanded clone.

D gene: -; clone size: -; V gene: TRBV30; J gene: TRBJ1-2; CDR3 protein: CAWWRAENYGYTF; CDR3 DNA: TGTGCCTGGTGGAGGGCAGAAAACTATGGCTACACCTTC
D gene: TRBD1; clone size: -; V gene: TRBV5-1; J gene: TRBJ2-7; CDR3 protein: CASSLGGTGVEQYF; CDR3 DNA: TGCGCCAGCAGCTTGGGAGGGACAGGGGTCGAGCAGTACTTC
D gene: -; clone size: -; V gene: TRBV7-2; J gene: TRBJ1-2; CDR3 protein: CASSLVRGSGYTF; CDR3 DNA: TGTGCCAGCAGCTTAGTCCGGGGGTCCGGCTACACCTTC
D gene: TRBD2; clone size: -; V gene: TRBV3-1/TRBV3-2; J gene: TRBJ2-1; CDR3 protein: CASSLGGSESRQFF; CDR3 DNA: TGTGCCAGCAGCCTCGGCGGGAGTGAATCACGGCAGTTCTTC
D gene: -; clone size: -; V gene: TRBV6-5; J gene: TRBJ1-1; CDR3 protein: CASRAPEGSFF; CDR3 DNA: TGTGCCAGCAGGGCGCCCGAGGGTTCTTTCTTT
D gene: -; clone size: once; V gene: TRBV29-1; J gene: TRBJ1-2; CDR3 protein: CSVEDRREGKGYGYTF; CDR3 DNA: TGCAGCGTTGAAGATCGTAGGGAGGGAAAAGGCTATGGCTACACCTTC
D gene: -; clone size: -; V gene: TRBV5-1; J gene: TRBJ1-1; CDR3 protein: CASSNQGNTEAFF; CDR3 DNA: TGCGCCAGCAGCAACCAGGGGAACACTGAAGCTTTCTTT
D gene: -; clone size: -; V gene: TRBV5-8; J gene: TRBJ2-1; CDR3 protein: CASSLRGRSSYNEQFF; CDR3 DNA: TGTGCCAGCAGCTTGCGGGGAAGGAGTTCCTACAATGAGCAGTTCTTC
D gene: -; clone size: -; V gene: TRBV10-3; J gene: TRBJ2-1; CDR3 protein: CAISESRGGGRDEQFF; CDR3 DNA: TGTGCCATCAGTGAATCGAGGGGAGGAGGTAGGGATGAGCAGTTCTTC
D gene: -; clone size: -; V gene: TRBV2; J gene: TRBJ1-5; CDR3 protein: CASSSGYSNQPQHF; CDR3 DNA: TGTGCCAGCAGTTCAGGGTATAGCAATCAGCCCCAGCATTTT
D gene: TRBD1; clone size: -; V gene: TRBV19; J gene: TRBJ1-1; CDR3 protein: CASSPTGLGNTEAFF; CDR3 DNA: TGTGCCAGTAGTCCGACAGGGCTGGGGAACACTGAAGCTTTCTTT
D gene: -; clone size: -; V gene: TRBV21-1; J gene: TRBJ2-2; CDR3 protein: CASSVQRPSGFVGELFF; CDR3 DNA: TGTGCCAGCAGCGTTCAAAGGCCTAGCGGGTTCGTCGGGGAGCTGTTTTTT
D gene: -; clone size: -; V gene: TRBV5-1; J gene: TRBJ2-7; CDR3 protein: CASSLEAGLYEQYF; CDR3 DNA: TGCGCCAGCAGCTTGGAAGCAGGGCTGTACGAGCAGTACTTC
D gene: -; clone size: -; V gene: TRBV28; J gene: TRBJ1-1; CDR3 protein: CASAMRDYTEAFF; CDR3 DNA: TGTGCCAGCGCGATGCGGGATTACACTGAAGCTTTCTTT
D gene: -; clone size: once; V gene: TRBV27; J gene: TRBJ2-3; CDR3 protein: CASSFTEPDTQYF; CDR3 DNA: TGTGCCAGCAGTTTCACCGAGCCAGATACGCAGTATTTT
D gene: TRBD1; clone size: -; V gene: TRBV7-9; J gene: TRBJ2-3; CDR3 protein: CASSLLDRRDTQYF; CDR3 DNA: TGTGCCAGCAGCTTATTGGACAGGAGGGATACGCAGTATTTT
D gene: -; clone size: -; V gene: TRBV6-5; J gene: TRBJ2-2; CDR3 protein: CASSRTDAGTGELFF; CDR3 DNA: TGTGCCAGCAGTCGGACAGACGCCGGCACCGGGGAGCTGTTTTTT
D gene: -; clone size: -; V gene: TRBV6-2/TRBV6-3; J gene: TRBJ2-7; CDR3 protein: CASSQAPYTYEQYF; CDR3 DNA: TGTGCCAGCAGTCAGGCCCCCTATACCTACGAGCAGTACTTC
D gene: TRBD2; clone size: few; V gene: TRBV4-1; J gene: TRBJ2-7; CDR3 protein: CASSQSWTSGRAYEQYF; CDR3 DNA: TGCGCCAGCAGCCAATCATGGACTAGCGGGAGGGCCTACGAGCAGTACTTC
D gene: TRBD1; clone size: few; V gene: TRBV12-3/TRBV12-4; J gene: TRBJ1-3; CDR3 protein: CASSTGTGNTIYF; CDR3 DNA: TGTGCCAGCTCGACAGGGACTGGAAACACCATATATTTT
D gene: TRBD2; clone size: -; V gene: TRBV12-3/TRBV12-4; J gene: TRBJ2-1; CDR3 protein: CASTGLAGDEQFF; CDR3 DNA: TGTGCCAGCACCGGACTAGCGGGAGACGAGCAGTTCTTC
D gene: TRBD1; clone size: -; V gene: TRBV18; J gene: TRBJ1-3; CDR3 protein: CASSPDRAGNTIYF; CDR3 DNA: TGTGCCAGCTCACCAGACAGGGCCGGAAACACCATATATTTT
D gene: -; clone size: -; V gene: TRBV28; J gene: TRBJ1-5; CDR3 protein: CAITGPTINQPQHF; CDR3 DNA: TGTGCCATCACGGGTCCTACCATCAATCAGCCCCAGCATTTT
D gene: TRBD1; clone size: -; V gene: TRBV28; J gene: TRBJ1-4; CDR3 protein: CAVRQGASEKLFF; CDR3 DNA: TGTGCCGTCCGACAGGGGGCGTCTGAAAAACTGTTTTTT
D gene: TRBD1; clone size: -; V gene: TRBV5-4; J gene: TRBJ2-3; CDR3 protein: CASSYDRGHTDTQYF; CDR3 DNA: TGTGCCAGCAGCTACGACAGGGGCCACACAGATACGCAGTATTTT
D gene: -; clone size: -; V gene: TRBV15; J gene: TRBJ2-3; CDR3 protein: CATSREGGVTDTQYF; CDR3 DNA: TGTGCCACCAGCAGAGAAGGGGGAGTGACAGATACGCAGTATTTT
D gene: -; clone size: -; V gene: TRBV30; J gene: TRBJ2-1; CDR3 protein: CAWTGGPYNEQFF; CDR3 DNA: TGTGCCTGGACCGGAGGTCCCTACAATGAGCAGTTCTTC
D gene: TRBD1; clone size: -; V gene: TRBV5-6; J gene: TRBJ1-1; CDR3 protein: CASSFAGGYMGTEAFF; CDR3 DNA: TGTGCCAGCAGCTTCGCAGGGGGCTATATGGGCACTGAAGCTTTCTTT
D gene: -; clone size: -; V gene: TRBV11-2; J gene: TRBJ2-3; CDR3 protein: CASSLRLGGFSTDTQYF; CDR3 DNA: TGTGCCAGCAGCTTAAGGCTTGGGGGGTTTAGCACAGATACGCAGTATTTT
D gene: -; clone size: once; V gene: TRBV3-1/TRBV3-2; J gene: TRBJ1-2; CDR3 protein: CASSRFGGRNGYTF; CDR3 DNA: TGTGCCAGCAGCAGATTCGGGGGTCGGAATGGCTACACCTTC
D gene: TRBD1; clone size: -; V gene: TRBV4-2; J gene: TRBJ2-4; CDR3 protein: CASSQPGQKNIQYF; CDR3 DNA: TGTGCCAGCAGCCAACCGGGACAGAAAAACATTCAGTACTTC
D gene: -; clone size: -; V gene: TRBV4-1; J gene: TRBJ1-4; CDR3 protein: CASSQLRPLHSTTNEKLFF; CDR3 DNA: TGCGCCAGCAGCCAGCTTAGGCCACTCCACAGTACAACTAATGAAAAACTGTTTTTT
D gene: TRBD2; clone size: -; V gene: TRBV6-5; J gene: TRBJ2-7; CDR3 protein: CASSRTGTSAYEQYF; CDR3 DNA: TGTGCCAGCAGCAGAACCGGGACTAGCGCCTACGAGCAGTACTTC
D gene: -; clone size: -; V gene: TRBV14; J gene: TRBJ1-3; CDR3 protein: CASSQDAASGSGNTIYF; CDR3 DNA: TGTGCCAGCAGCCAAGATGCCGCATCAGGCTCTGGAAACACCATATATTTT
D gene: -; clone size: -; V gene: TRBV24-1; J gene: TRBJ2-2; CDR3 protein: CATSDQTGPRNTGELFF; CDR3 DNA: TGTGCCACCAGTGATCAGACAGGCCCAAGGAACACCGGGGAGCTGTTTTTT